The present T cell receptor beta chain was sequenced within a study of low-dose radiotherapy and immunotherapy resistance in tumors. In the study overall: Cohort 1 got 0.5 Gy per fraction every 2 weeks, 6.5 Gy in total.

PCR amplification of the TCRs was performed with Phusion for 20 PCR cycles, and it relied on a constant-region primer together with a V-primer adapter. TCRdb used MiXCR to reprocess the reads, holding one entry per CDR3 protein. Of fewer than 60,000 distinct CDR3 sequences in the sample, about 10% were seen once. This clonotype came up many times. The trim removed 5 bases at V and 7 bases at J, leaving 5 bases unmatched. CDR1 is SQVTM, CDR2 ANQGSEA, per germline. There are 13 residues in the CDR3. Specified time point: before trial treatment. Patients eligible had advanced solid tumors without tumor-infiltrating lymphocytes.

The sample here was PBMCs, taken before treatment. This rearrangement joins TRBV29-1 to TRBJ1-4; 9 bases align to TRBD1. This sequence originates from a female donor with ovarian cancer. DNA of the CDR3: TGCAGCGTTACCGGGACAGGGTTTGAAAAACTGTTTTTT. Translating gives CSVTGTGFEKLFF.